These 7 T cell receptor beta chains were sequenced from one sample in a study of blood T cell repertoires in COVID-19. Clones were sequenced by immunoSEQ multiplex PCR, and TCRdb holds only the in-frame ones, with some missing. The table has 170,000 or so clones, around 87% seen once. Material: peripheral blood. These receptors all come from a man aged 40-49 years with active or convalescent COVID-19.

The V call is TRBV19, the J call TRBJ1-5, with TRBD1 identical over 9 bases. Germline CDR1 reads LNHDA; CDR2 reads SQIVND (reference sequence). V lost 7 bases and J lost 1; bases outside the gene matches: 8. The CDR3 contains 16 residues. The CDR3, as DNA: TGTGCCAGTACCTCAACCGGACAGGGGAGCAATCAGCCCCAGCATTTT. Translation: CASTSTGQGSNQPQHF. Variable domain in full (rest from reference TRBV19 and TRBJ1-5): DGGITQSPKYLFRKEGQNVTLSCEQNLNHDAMYWYRQDPGQGLRLIYYSQIVNDFQKGDIAEGYSVSREKKESFPLTVTSAQKNPTAFYLCASTSTGQGSNQPQHFGDGTRLSIL.

This clone has just one count. The rearrangement uses TRBV7-2 and TRBJ1-2, with D perhaps matching TRBD1 (6 bases). The germline V and J ends were trimmed by 1 base and 1 base, with 7 bases remaining between them. CDR1 is SGHTA and CDR2 is FQGNSA in the germline V gene. CDR3 size: 14 residues. DNA of the CDR3: TGTGCCAGCAGCTTAGGACAGGTTAACTATGGCTACACCTTC. Encoded protein: CASSLGQVNYGYTF.

The chain couples TRBV12-3 or TRBV12-4 to TRBJ2-7; the match to TRBD2 covers 8 bases. V gave up 5 bases and J gave up 0 bases; unmatched junction bases: 0. The length of the CDR3 is 13 residues. Here the CDR3 reads CASSRGGSYEQYF. CDR3 bases: TGTGCCAGCAGTCGGGGGGGCTCCTACGAGCAGTACTTC.

The rearrangement joins TRBV3-1 (or the pseudogene TRBV3-2) to TRBJ1-6; a possible D gene is TRBD1 (6 bases). This CDR3 region has 15 residues. Per germline, CDR1 LGHDT and CDR2 YNNKEL (reference sequence). V was cut by 4 bases and J by 7 bases, with 14 bases left in between. The CDR3 here is CASSLGQSSNSPLHF. In nucleotides, the CDR3 is TGTGCCAGCAGCCTTGGACAGAGCAGCAATTCACCCCTCCACTTT.

The chain recombines TRBV7-9 with TRBJ1-1, with 7 bases aligning to TRBD1. Per the germline V gene, CDR1 is SEHNR and CDR2 is FQNEAQ (reference sequence). The junction had 4 bases not matched to a gene; V was cut back by 5 bases and J by 4 bases. CDR3 length: 13 amino acids. CDR3 in amino acids: CASSVTGATEAFF. The CDR3 DNA is TGTGCCAGCAGCGTAACAGGGGCCACTGAAGCTTTCTTT.

The chain combines TRBV6-4 with TRBJ1-1, with unresolved D. The germline gives CDR1 MRHNA, CDR2 SNTAGT. This CDR3 has 14 residues. Deletions cut 4 bases from V and 1 base from J, with 10 bases between. In DNA form, the CDR3 reads TGTGCCAGCAGTGTCTCCAACAGGAACACTGAAGCTTTCTTT. Translation gives CASSVSNRNTEAFF.

J is TRBJ1-5 and V is TRBV15; 7 nucleotides match TRBD1. Germline values: CDR1 LNHNV, CDR2 YYDKDF (reference sequence). V shed 3 bases and J 6 bases; nucleotides not matched to a gene: 5. The CDR3 spans 14 residues. CDR3 in DNA: TGTGCCACCAGCAGGACAGGGATGCTTCAGCCCCAGCATTTT. Protein sequence: CATSRTGMLQPQHF.